Given below is one T cell receptor (beta chain) in context. The time point was: persistent/refractory GD, antithyroid drugs over 5 years with positive TRAb. There was RNA extracted from PBMCs, and the TCR library was made from it. Arm-PCR with iRepertoire HTBI primers amplified the CDR3 regions for these TCR beta libraries. TCRdb used MiXCR to reprocess the multiplex PCR reads, holding one entry per CDR3 protein. This sample carries around 510,000 distinct CDR3 sequences, less than 25% of them seen once, and the ten largest clones take 6.5% to 10%. CDR1 and CDR2 (germline): MNHEY, SMNVEV (reference sequence). This CDR3 has 16 residues. V dropped 3 bases and J dropped 1; count of bases not matched to a gene: 4. The data stem from a study of regulatory T cells in long-lasting Graves disease.

This material consisted of peripheral blood mononuclear cells (PBMCs), taken when the disease was refractory, from a patient treated with antithyroid drugs. The clonotype originates from a female donor with Graves disease. The J gene is TRBJ1-1, the V gene TRBV27, with 11 positions matching TRBD1. The CDR3 reads CASSFGQGAWNTEAFF. In DNA form, the CDR3 reads TGTGCCAGCAGTTTCGGACAGGGGGCTTGGAACACTGAAGCTTTCTTT.